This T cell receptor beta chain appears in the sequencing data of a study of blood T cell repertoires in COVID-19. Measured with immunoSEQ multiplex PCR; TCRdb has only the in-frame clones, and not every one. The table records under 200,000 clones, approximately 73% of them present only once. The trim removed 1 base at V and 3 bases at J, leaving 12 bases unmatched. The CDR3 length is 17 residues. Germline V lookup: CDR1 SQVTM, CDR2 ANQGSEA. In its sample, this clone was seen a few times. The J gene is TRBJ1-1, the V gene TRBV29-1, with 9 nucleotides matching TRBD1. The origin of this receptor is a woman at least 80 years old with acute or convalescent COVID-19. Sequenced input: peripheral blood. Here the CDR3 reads CSVEARRQGGADTEAFF. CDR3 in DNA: TGCAGCGTTGAAGCCCGTCGACAGGGGGGGGCAGACACTGAAGCTTTCTTT.